Sequencing of this TCR beta chain was carried out in a study of cytomegalovirus exposure and HLA in healthy donors. Vbeta (60) and Jbeta (13) primers were used in the PCR. Using immunoSEQ multiplex PCR, the repertoire was profiled, and TCRdb retains in-frame clones only, with some absent. This repertoire includes some 150,000 clones. V lost 0 bases and J 3 bases, leaving 9 bases between the germline ends. The CDR3 covers 14 residues. In germline, CDR1 is LGHNA, CDR2 YSLEER. This clonotype was obtained from a woman under 30 in good health and CMV-seropositive. V and J are TRBV4-3 and TRBJ2-7, with D possibly TRBD2 on 5 matching bases. The sample taken for sequencing was PBMCs. The DNA for the CDR3 is TGCGCCAGCAGCCAAGATCTGGGAGTCTACGAGCAGTACTTC. This codes for CASSQDLGVYEQYF.